The following is a T cell receptor beta chain sequence with its context. The antigen it recognizes is unknown. One base away there is no much larger clone; base qualities are not given. The CDR3 runs 12 amino acids, cysteine and phenylalanine included. The read is trimmed to its CDR3 DNA, 36 bases read in frame from base 1. Looking up the germline V gene yields CDR1 MNHEY and CDR2 SVGAGI. V gives up 6 bases and J gives up 3 bases, and the segment between their germline ends measures 8 bases. The entry originates in a study of patients and donors after allogeneic stem cell transplantation (dated by TCRdb to 2018 to 2021). Libraries were built with RT-PCR. The sequencer was a NextSeq 550. TCRdb applied fastp at Q25 and MiXCR to the public reads, then kept only in-frame beta chains. A single entry per CDR3 protein holds the most common genes and DNA from its merged rows. The sample profile shows around 30,000 distinct CDR3 sequences; around 40% of them were found once. The leading ten clones occupy 76% of the sample.

This sequence was found in a human donor who was either an allogeneic HSCT recipient or a stem cell or donor lymphocyte infusion donor (not recorded which). It is not recorded whose cells these are; they may come from a transplant donor. Material: blood, either unsorted or a sorted T cell fraction (not recorded which). This chain joins TRBV6-5 to TRBJ1-2; the D gene identity is not certain. The nucleotide sequence reads TGTGCCAGCAGCCCCGGTTACTATGGCTACACCTTC. Translated, it gives CASSPGYYGYTF.